This record concerns one T cell receptor (beta chain) sequence. No antigen is known for it. The Oncomine TCR Beta short-read assay was what sequenced the DNA obtained from cultured CD4+ T cells. TCRdb itself ran the PCR reads through MiXCR, one entry per CDR3 protein. The table shows 15,000 to 20,000 distinct CDR3 sequences, with 54% occurring only once. The data originate from a study of vaccination and CD4 T cells after COVID-19. On the study more broadly: Cells received overlapping spike peptides from SARS-CoV-2, HCoV-NL63, HCoV-OC43 and HCoV-229E as stimulation. Study-wide results and limits: Early timepoints after natural infection were not analyzed in these convalescent patients.

Sample time point: late sampling 161 to 241 days after vaccination in three convalescent patients. Treatment given: approximately 9-day PBMC culture with coronavirus spike peptide pools or control peptides (ViraFEST assay). ViraFEST used peptide pools to expand antigen-specific T cells before TCR sequencing. CDR3 length equals 15 residues. The ends were cut back, 5 bases at V and 8 bases at J, with 21 bases in the middle. Germline V gene data show CDR1 as LNHDA and CDR2 as SQIVND (reference sequence). The material sequenced was CD4+ T cells from blood, cultured in vitro, taken about 7 months after SARS-CoV-2 vaccination. This receptor was obtained from a human donor who had recovered from COVID-19. The chain links TRBV19 to TRBJ1-1; D not certain. The CDR3 here is CASSDRTAYSDEAFF. DNA of the CDR3: TGTGCCAGTAGTGATCGGACCGCGTACTCAGACGAAGCTTTCTTT.